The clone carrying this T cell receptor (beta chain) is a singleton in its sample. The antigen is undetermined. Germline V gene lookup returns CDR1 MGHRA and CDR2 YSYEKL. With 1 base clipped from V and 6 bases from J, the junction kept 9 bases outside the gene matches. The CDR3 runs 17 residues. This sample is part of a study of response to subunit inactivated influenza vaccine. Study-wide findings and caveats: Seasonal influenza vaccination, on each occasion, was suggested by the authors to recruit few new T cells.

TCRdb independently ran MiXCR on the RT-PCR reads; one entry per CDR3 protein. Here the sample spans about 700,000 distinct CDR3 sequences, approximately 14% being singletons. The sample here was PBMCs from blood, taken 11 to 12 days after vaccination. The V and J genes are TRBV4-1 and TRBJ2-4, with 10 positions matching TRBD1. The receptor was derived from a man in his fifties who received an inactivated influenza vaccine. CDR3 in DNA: TGCGCCAGCAGCCAAGGGTTGGACAGGGGGGGGCCAAACATTCAGTACTTC. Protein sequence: CASSQGLDRGGPNIQYF.